The 28 T cell receptor beta chains below come from one sample, sequenced in a study of T-cell reconstitution after alpha-beta-depleted transplantation in children. Construction of the TCRbeta library involved unique molecular identifiers. TCRdb redid the calling of the PCR reads with MiXCR, one entry per CDR3 protein. The sample gives roughly 200,000 distinct CDR3 sequences, roughly 10% of which show up once; roughly 27% is in the top ten. Specimen: PBMCs, collected before TCRalphabeta/CD19-depleted stem cell transplant. The receptors come from a child younger than two with acute myeloid leukemia, due to receive a stem cell transplant.

The V call is TRBV5-1, the J call TRBJ2-7; D is uncertain. Germline CDR1 SGHRS, CDR2 YFSETQ. Deletions cut 2 bases from V and 5 bases from J, with 14 bases between. The CDR3 has 14 amino acids. Written as DNA, the CDR3 is TGCGCCAGCAGCTTAAGGCTCCCACTGGACGAGCAGTACTTC. Protein: CASSLRLPLDEQYF.

The chain recombines TRBV7-9 with TRBJ1-1, with D unclear. The CDR3 is 17 residues long. Trimming took 2 bases from V and 1 from J, leaving 17 bases between them. Germline assignment: CDR1 SEHNR and CDR2 FQNEAQ (reference sequence). The CDR3 loop is CASSLPTRTDENTEAFF. In DNA, the CDR3 is TGTGCCAGCAGCTTACCTACCCGGACGGACGAGAACACTGAAGCTTTCTTT.

Of note for this clonotype: This could be a read error, since a much larger clone is one nucleotide away. The J gene is TRBJ1-5, the V gene TRBV12-3 or TRBV12-4, with D unresolved. The CDR3 runs 14 residues. V lost 5 bases, J lost 5 bases, and 13 bases lay in between. The CDR3 DNA follows: TGTGCCAGCAGTACGAGGGCCAGCCATCAGCCCCAGCATTTT. This translates into CASSTRASHQPQHF.

This chain joins TRBV27 and TRBJ2-3; TRBD2 aligns across 7 bases. V gave up 6 bases and J gave up 4 bases; unmatched junction bases: 7. The CDR3 has 14 amino acids. Germline V lookup: CDR1 MNHEY, CDR2 SMNVEV (reference sequence). CDR3 nucleotide sequence: TGTGCCAGCAGGCTGGCGGGAGCTTCAGATACGCAGTATTTT. Encoded protein: CASRLAGASDTQYF.

Points on this clonotype: This may come from a read error, since a much larger clone is one base off. The chain links TRBV6-1 to TRBJ2-7, with D possibly TRBD1 on 6 matching bases. The CDR3 length is 15 residues. The germline gives CDR1 MNHNS, CDR2 SASEGT. CDR3: CASRTDRQGSYAQYF. CDR3 nucleotides: TGTGCCAGCAGAACTGACCGGCAGGGGTCCTACGCGCAGTACTTC.

Ten or more counts support this clonotype. The chain couples TRBV27 to TRBJ2-7; D is unclear. V dropped 4 bases and J dropped 5 bases, with 9 bases sitting between them. Germline V CDR1 and CDR2: MNHEY, SMNVEV (reference sequence). This CDR3 is built from 12 residues. The CDR3 DNA sequence: TGTGCCAGCAGTTCTGTCGCCAACGAGCAGTACTTC. It is translated as CASSSVANEQYF.

This clonotype was picked up many times. This chain uses TRBV29-1 with TRBJ1-1; 7 bases fit TRBD1. With 4 bases clipped from V and 3 bases from J, the junction kept 5 bases outside the gene matches. The CDR3 runs 13 residues. The germline V gene has CDR1 SQVTM and CDR2 ANQGSEA. The CDR3 spells CSVVRGLDTEAFF. The CDR3 DNA follows: TGCAGCGTTGTGAGGGGGCTGGACACTGAAGCTTTCTTT. The full variable domain, its missing parts supplied by reference TRBV29-1 and TRBJ1-1, is SAVISQKPSRDICQRGTSLTIQCQVDSQVTMMFWYRQQPGQSLTLIATANQGSEATYESGFVIDKFPISRPNLTFSTLTVSNMSPEDSSIYLCSVVRGLDTEAFFGQGTRLTVV.

This clonotype was picked up many times. This chain joins TRBV20-1 and TRBJ2-1; the D is unclear. The CDR3 length is 12 residues. The germline V gene encodes CDR1 DFQATT and CDR2 SNEGSKA (reference sequence). The V gene lost 8 bases and the J gene lost 0 bases, with 8 bases spanning the gap. CDR3 coding DNA: TGCAGTTGCGTTCCCTCCTACAATGAGCAGTTCTTC. Translated, it gives CSCVPSYNEQFF.

This clonotype was detected ten times or more. V usage is TRBV5-1 and J usage is TRBJ2-3; TRBD2 matches at 10 bases. Per germline, CDR1 SGHRS and CDR2 YFSETQ. Trimming removed 2 bases from V and 1 base from J; junction bases left unmatched: 1. The CDR3 totals 15 residues. Here the CDR3 reads CASSLGTSGTDTQYF. CDR3 DNA: TGCGCCAGCAGCTTAGGGACTAGCGGCACAGATACGCAGTATTTT.

There are many counts of this clonotype. An end of the junction differs from the germline gene, which may be a read error. The chain carries TRBV20-1 and TRBJ1-1, with a weak D call TRBD1 (5 bases). The CDR3 has 15 amino acids. CDR1 is DFQATT, CDR2 SNEGSKA, per germline (reference sequence). The chain's CDR3 is CSVREGHRMNTEAFF. The CDR3 coding sequence is TGCAGTGTTAGAGAGGGGCACAGGATGAACACTGAAGCTTTCTTT.

On this clonotype: A much larger clone lies a single base off, so this may be a read error. The chain is built from TRBV5-1 and TRBJ1-2; unclear D gene. Germline V CDR1 and CDR2: SGHRS, YFSETQ. The CDR3 covers 14 residues. V lost 3 bases to trimming and J lost 4 bases, with 13 bases between them. CDR3 coding DNA: TGCGCCAGCAGCTATGAGACACTGGGCTATGGCTACACCTTC. This translates into CASSYETLGYGYTF. Full variable domain (missing parts from reference TRBV5-1 and TRBJ1-2): KAGVTQTPRYLIKTRGQQVTLSCSPISGHRSVSWYQQTPGQGLQFLFEYFSETQRNKGNFPGRFSGRQFSNSRSEMNVSTLELGDSALYLCASSYETLGYGYTFGSGTRLTVV.

Ten or more counts support this clonotype. The V call is TRBV9, the J call TRBJ1-4, with no clear D. The germline V gene encodes CDR1 SGDLS and CDR2 YYNGEE. The CDR3 has 15 residues. V lost 4 bases and J lost 6, with 16 bases in between. The CDR3 loop is CASSFRPGGHEKLFF. The CDR3, as DNA: TGTGCCAGCAGCTTCAGACCAGGAGGTCATGAAAAACTGTTTTTT. Variable domain in full (rest from reference TRBV9 and TRBJ1-4): DSGVTQTPKHLITATGQRVTLRCSPRSGDLSVYWYQQSLDQGLQFLIQYYNGEERAKGNILERFSAQQFPDLHSELNLSSLELGDSALYFCASSFRPGGHEKLFFGSGTQLSVL.

This clonotype was recorded many times. The CDR3, as DNA: TGTGCCAGCAGCTTCACAGGGGGCTTGGAGACCCAGTACTTC. This sequence encodes CASSFTGGLETQYF. The chain uses TRBV11-2 and TRBJ2-5; 9 bases map to TRBD1. Germline V lookup: CDR1 SGHAT, CDR2 FQNNGV. The CDR3 extends over 14 amino acids. V gave up 3 bases and J gave up 5 bases; unmatched junction bases: 4.

This clonotype came up a few times. The V call is TRBV10-2, the J call TRBJ2-3, with 8 positions matching TRBD2. There are 15 residues in the CDR3. V dropped 2 bases and J dropped 1; count of bases not matched to a gene: 2. CDR1 and CDR2 (germline): WSHSY, SAAADI. Here the CDR3 reads CASSEGSGGTDTQYF. The CDR3 bases are TGCGCCAGCAGTGAGGGTAGCGGGGGCACAGATACGCAGTATTTT.

This clonotype was seen once. A read error is possible here, since a much larger clone lies one base away. The rearrangement links TRBV11-1 to TRBJ1-1; 7 nucleotides agree with TRBD1. This CDR3 is 12 amino acids long. The V and J ends lost 7 bases and 6 bases, in that order; junction bases with no gene match: 5. The germline V gene has CDR1 SGHAT and CDR2 FQDESV (reference sequence). DNA for the CDR3: TGTGCCAGCAACACAGGGGACGCTGAAGCTTTCTTT. It yields the protein CASNTGDAEAFF. The full variable domain, with the rest looked up from reference TRBV11-1 and TRBJ1-1, is EAEVAQSPRYKITEKSQAVAFWCDPISGHATLYWYRQILGQGPELLVQFQDESVVDDSQLPKDRFSAERLKGVDSTLKIQPAELGDSAMYLCASNTGDAEAFFGQGTRLTVV.

There are many counts of this clonotype. The chain recombines TRBV11-2 with TRBJ1-2; no reliable D call. V lost 5 bases and J 5 bases, leaving 12 bases between the germline ends. Germline V CDR1 and CDR2: SGHAT, FQNNGV. CDR3 length equals 13 residues. Written as DNA, the CDR3 is TGTGCCAGCAGCGGCGGGGAATCATATGGCTACACCTTC. Translation: CASSGGESYGYTF.

Ten or more counts support this clonotype. The V call is TRBV4-2, the J call TRBJ2-5, with D unresolved. V lost 0 bases and J lost 1, with 12 bases in between. The CDR3 spans 16 residues. Per germline, CDR1 LGHNA and CDR2 YNFKEQ. CDR3 coding DNA: TGTGCCAGCAGCCAAGATGTTCCGGCGGTCCAAGAGACCCAGTACTTC. Protein sequence: CASSQDVPAVQETQYF.

The table lists this clonotype with many counts. The V gene is TRBV6-5, the J gene TRBJ2-5, with D hard to call. V lost 0 bases and J lost 0, with 8 bases in between. Germline-derived CDR1 and CDR2 are MNHEY and SVGAGI. The CDR3 is 15 residues long. Here the CDR3 DNA reads TGTGCCAGCAGTTACTCGATCAGAAACCAAGAGACCCAGTACTTC. Translating gives CASSYSIRNQETQYF.

This clonotype came up many times. The CDR3 DNA is TGTGCCAGCAGCAGAACAGGGGGCACTGAAGCTTTCTTT. Amino acids: CASSRTGGTEAFF. The genes are TRBV7-8 and TRBJ1-1, with 8 bases fitting TRBD1. V trimming: 5 bases; J trimming: 4 bases; junction bases outside the gene matches: 3. The CDR3 consists of 13 residues. CDR1 is SGHVS and CDR2 is FQNEAQ in the germline V gene.

This clonotype was recorded at least ten times. The chain uses TRBV6-2 or TRBV6-3 and TRBJ2-1; D may match TRBD1 or TRBD2 (5 bases each). Trimming took off 0 bases at V and 9 bases at J, with 9 bases between the two ends. CDR3 length: 13 residues. Germline values: CDR1 MNHEY, CDR2 SVGEGT. This chain's CDR3 is CASSYSGTTEQFF. The CDR3 DNA follows: TGTGCCAGCAGTTACTCGGGGACCACTGAGCAGTTCTTC.

This clonotype was observed many times. J is TRBJ1-5 and V is TRBV7-6, with a weak D call TRBD1 (5 bases). The germline V gene has CDR1 SGHVS and CDR2 FNYEAQ. There are 15 residues in the CDR3. Trimming removed 0 bases at V and 0 bases at J, with 6 bases between. CDR3 sequence (DNA): TGTGCCAGCAGCTTAGCGGGGGGTAGCAATCAGCCCCAGCATTTT. This encodes CASSLAGGSNQPQHF.

This clonotype was counted ten times or more. V is TRBV5-1 and J is TRBJ2-3; 8 nucleotides align to TRBD2. V gave up 0 bases and J gave up 2 bases; unmatched junction bases: 11. CDR1 SGHRS and CDR2 YFSETQ come from the germline V gene. CDR3 length: 18 residues. The CDR3 DNA sequence: TGCGCCAGCAGCTTGGACCTGCGGACTAGCAGATACACAGATACGCAGTATTTT. Translated: CASSLDLRTSRYTDTQYF.

Concerning this clonotype itself: A read error may be the cause here, since a much bigger clone is one base away. J is TRBJ1-5 and V is TRBV4-1; D is unresolved. This CDR3 spans 15 amino acids. Per the germline V gene, CDR1 is MGHRA and CDR2 is YSYEKL. CDR3 residues: CASSQDPAGNQPQPF. As DNA, the CDR3 is TGCGCCAGCAGCCAAGATCCGGCAGGCAATCAGCCCCAGCCTTTT.

In its sample, this clonotype was seen many times. The rearrangement links TRBV5-1 to TRBJ2-2, with D perhaps TRBD1 (5 bases). V was shortened by 3 bases and J by 1 base, with 7 bases between the two germline ends. The CDR3 runs 14 residues. Germline-derived CDR1 and CDR2 are SGHRS and YFSETQ. The CDR3: CASSYQGNTGELFF. CDR3 nucleotide sequence: TGCGCCAGCAGCTACCAGGGGAACACCGGGGAGCTGTTTTTT.

This clonotype was picked up many times. V usage is TRBV2 and J usage is TRBJ2-1; 16 bases agree with TRBD2. J lost 9 bases, V lost 6 bases, and 5 bases had no gene match. Germline CDR1 SNHLY, CDR2 FYNNEI. CDR3 length: 15 amino acids. This CDR3 is CASRGLAGGFSEQFF. In DNA, the CDR3 is TGTGCCAGCAGGGGACTAGCGGGAGGGTTCAGTGAGCAGTTCTTC.

This clonotype was seen repeatedly, ten times or more. The rearrangement links TRBV24-1 to TRBJ2-1; 8 bases align to TRBD2. CDR1 is KGHDR and CDR2 is SFDVKD in the germline V gene. After removal of 4 bases from V and 10 bases from J, the junction contained 8 bases not matched to a gene. The CDR3 is made up of 14 amino acids. Written as DNA, the CDR3 is TGTGCCACCAGTGACCCTAGCGGGCTGTACGAGCAGTTCTTC. It encodes CATSDPSGLYEQFF.

Of note for this clonotype: This sequence may be a read error, since a much larger clone differs from it by one base. The chain uses TRBV20-1 and TRBJ2-5, with 9 bases fitting TRBD2. Germline CDR1 and CDR2: DFQATT and SNEGSKA (reference sequence). This CDR3 has 12 residues. Here the CDR3 reads CSAGGLAETQCF. Here the CDR3 DNA reads TGCAGTGCTGGGGGACTAGCAGAGACCCAGTGCTTC.

There are many counts of this clonotype. The chain combines TRBV11-2 with TRBJ1-2; D perhaps matches TRBD1 (5 bases). From germline, CDR1 is SGHAT and CDR2 FQNNGV. The CDR3 loop spans 12 amino acids. V was clipped by 5 bases and J by 7 bases, with 11 bases between them. The CDR3 DNA follows: TGTGCCAGCAGCCCTTGGGGGGGTGGCTACACCTTC. It yields the protein CASSPWGGGYTF.